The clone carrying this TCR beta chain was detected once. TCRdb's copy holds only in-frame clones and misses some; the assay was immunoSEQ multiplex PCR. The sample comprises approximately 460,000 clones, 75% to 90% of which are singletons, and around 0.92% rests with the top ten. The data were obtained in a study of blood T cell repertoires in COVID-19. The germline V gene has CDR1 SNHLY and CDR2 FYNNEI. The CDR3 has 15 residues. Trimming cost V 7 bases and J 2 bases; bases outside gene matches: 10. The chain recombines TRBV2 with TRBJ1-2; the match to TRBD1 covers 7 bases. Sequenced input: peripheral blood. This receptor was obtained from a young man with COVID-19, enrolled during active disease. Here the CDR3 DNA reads TGTGCCAGCACCGAGAGGACAGGAGCGAACTATGGCTACACCTTC. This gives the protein CASTERTGANYGYTF. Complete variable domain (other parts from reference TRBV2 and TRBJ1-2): EPEVTQTPSHQVTQMGQEVILRCVPISNHLYFYWYRQILGQKVEFLVSFYNNEISEKSEIFDDQFSVERPDGSNFTLKIRSTKLEDSAMYFCASTERTGANYGYTFGSGTRLTVV.